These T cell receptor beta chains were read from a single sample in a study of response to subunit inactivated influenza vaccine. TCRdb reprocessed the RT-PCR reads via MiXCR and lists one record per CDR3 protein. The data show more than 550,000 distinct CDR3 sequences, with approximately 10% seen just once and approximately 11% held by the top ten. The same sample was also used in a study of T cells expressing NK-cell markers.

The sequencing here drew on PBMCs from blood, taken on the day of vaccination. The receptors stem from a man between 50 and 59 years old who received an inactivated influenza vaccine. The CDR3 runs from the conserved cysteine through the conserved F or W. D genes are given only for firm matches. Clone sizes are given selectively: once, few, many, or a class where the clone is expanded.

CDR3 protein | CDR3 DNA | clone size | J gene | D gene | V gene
CASSLLRGASTEAFF | TGCGCCAGCAGCCTCCTTAGGGGGGCGTCCACTGAAGCTTTCTTT | few | TRBJ1-1 | . | TRBV5-1
CASSYRHGYTEAFF | TGTGCCAGCTCTTACCGCCACGGTTACACTGAAGCTTTCTTT | few | TRBJ1-1 | . | TRBV18
CSAPGPPAGNTIYF | TGCAGTGCGCCGGGACCCCCGGCTGGAAACACCATATATTTT | . | TRBJ1-3 | . | TRBV20-1
CSARAGARDTQYF | TGCAGTGCTAGGGCGGGGGCGCGAGATACGCAGTATTTT | . | TRBJ2-3 | . | TRBV20-1
CASRRLTEAFF | TGTGCCAGTAGGCGGTTAACTGAAGCTTTCTTT | . | TRBJ1-1 | . | TRBV19
CACLGGLYGYTF | TGTGCCTGCCTAGGGGGGCTCTATGGCTACACCTTC | . | TRBJ1-2 | . | TRBV30
CASSLRNSPGANQPQHF | TGTGCCAGCAGTTTAAGGAACTCCCCAGGGGCCAATCAGCCCCAGCATTTT | . | TRBJ1-5 | . | TRBV12-3/TRBV12-4
CAWSVLTGSEQYF | TGTGCCTGGAGTGTCCTGACAGGCAGCGAGCAGTACTTC | few | TRBJ2-7 | . | TRBV30
CASSYNRGDTGELFF | TGTGCCAGCAGTTACAATAGGGGCGACACCGGGGAGCTGTTTTTT | few | TRBJ2-2 | . | TRBV6-2/TRBV6-3
CASSSSGGPYNEQFF | TGTGCCAGCAGTTCATCAGGGGGGCCCTACAATGAGCAGTTCTTC | . | TRBJ2-1 | . | TRBV12-3/TRBV12-4
CASSPHRTFQQYF | TGTGCCAGCAGCCCCCATCGGACCTTCCAACAGTACTTC | . | TRBJ2-7 | . | TRBV14
CASSSLRSSYNEQFF | TGTGCCAGCAGTTCACTCAGAAGCTCCTACAATGAGCAGTTCTTC | . | TRBJ2-1 | . | TRBV28
CASRLAGIYNEQFF | TGTGCCAGTCGACTAGCGGGAATCTACAATGAGCAGTTCTTC | few | TRBJ2-1 | TRBD2 | TRBV2
CASSFRGGGNQPQHF | TGTGCCAGCAGTTTTCGAGGAGGAGGGAATCAGCCCCAGCATTTT | . | TRBJ1-5 | . | TRBV12-3/TRBV12-4
CASSLVSGLMNTEAFF | TGTGCCAGCAGCTTAGTGTCGGGACTCATGAACACTGAAGCTTTCTTT | few | TRBJ1-1 | . | TRBV7-6
CSARRTGVSYEQYF | TGCAGTGCTCGTAGGACAGGGGTTTCCTACGAGCAGTACTTC | few | TRBJ2-7 | TRBD1 | TRBV20-1
CASSYTGLSTDTQYF | TGTGCCAGCAGTTATACAGGGCTGAGCACAGATACGCAGTATTTT | few | TRBJ2-3 | . | TRBV6-5
CSARSSVTNEKLFF | TGCAGTGCTAGGTCTTCCGTGACTAATGAAAAACTGTTTTTT | . | TRBJ1-4 | . | TRBV20-1
CASSPIWANVLTF | TGTGCCAGCAGCCCCATCTGGGCCAACGTCCTGACTTTC | few | TRBJ2-6 | . | TRBV3-1
CASSKEGPKLGAFF | TGTGCCAGCAGCAAAGAGGGACCAAAATTGGGGGCTTTCTTT | . | TRBJ1-1 | . | TRBV21-1
CASSDVKTSTGELFF | TGTGCCAGCAGCGATGTGAAGACTAGTACCGGGGAGCTGTTTTTT | few | TRBJ2-2 | . | TRBV9
CASSLVIGGAAGELFF | TGTGCCAGCAGCTTAGTCATCGGGGGCGCGGCCGGGGAGCTGTTTTTT | . | TRBJ2-2 | . | TRBV7-7
CASSLGQRNEAFF | TGTGCCAGCAGCTTAGGACAACGCAACGAAGCTTTCTTT | . | TRBJ1-1 | . | TRBV7-2
CASSLAGAGGPLVETQYF | TGTGCCAGCAGCTTAGCAGGTGCGGGAGGGCCGTTGGTTGAGACCCAGTACTTC | . | TRBJ2-5 | TRBD2 | TRBV7-2
CSVRGTSGSQGAQYF | TGCAGCGTCCGAGGGACTAGCGGGTCTCAAGGGGCCCAGTACTTC | few | TRBJ2-5 | TRBD2 | TRBV29-1
CASTLDRNEEAFF | TGTGCCAGCACTCTGGACAGGAACGAAGAAGCTTTCTTT | few | TRBJ1-1 | TRBD1 | TRBV12-3/TRBV12-4
CASQQGGPNTGELFF | TGTGCCAGCCAACAGGGGGGTCCTAACACCGGGGAGCTGTTTTTT | few | TRBJ2-2 | TRBD1 | TRBV28
CASSLGPNTNYGYTF | TGCGCCAGCAGCTTGGGGCCGAACACGAACTATGGCTACACCTTC | few | TRBJ1-2 | . | TRBV5-1
CSAAGGQVGYEQYF | TGCAGTGCCGCAGGGGGACAAGTAGGATACGAGCAGTACTTC | many | TRBJ2-7 | TRBD1 | TRBV20-1
CASSQRTGTEAFF | TGCGCCAGCAGCCAGAGGACAGGCACTGAAGCTTTCTTT | . | TRBJ1-1 | TRBD1 | TRBV5-1
CASSQESPLHGPEIKGEQYF | TGTGCCAGCAGCCAAGAATCTCCACTTCATGGCCCAGAAATAAAGGGTGAGCAGTACTTC | . | TRBJ2-7 | . | TRBV3-1
CASRQSNEKLFF | TGTGCCAGCAGACAGAGTAATGAAAAACTGTTTTTT | few | TRBJ1-4 | . | TRBV28
CASSLRLGDPIGEQYF | TGCGCCAGCAGCTTGCGGCTCGGGGACCCCATAGGGGAGCAGTACTTC | . | TRBJ2-7 | . | TRBV5-1
CASQPGQARMDF | TGTGCCAGCCAACCGGGACAGGCCCGCATGGACTTC | few | TRBJ2-5 | TRBD1 | TRBV28
CSARDGVTGVYTEAFF | TGCAGTGCTAGAGATGGCGTTACCGGGGTTTACACTGAAGCTTTCTTT | . | TRBJ1-1 | . | TRBV20-1
CAIRGQGGGELFF | TGTGCCATCAGGGGACAGGGTGGCGGGGAGCTGTTTTTT | many | TRBJ2-2 | TRBD1 | TRBV10-3
CASFGGFRHNEQFF | TGTGCCAGCTTCGGGGGGTTCAGACACAATGAGCAGTTCTTC | . | TRBJ2-1 | TRBD2 | TRBV28
CATSRETGVNEKLFF | TGTGCCACCAGCCGAGAGACAGGAGTGAATGAAAAACTGTTTTTT | many | TRBJ1-4 | . | TRBV15
CATLTGPNGYTF | TGTGCCACCCTGACAGGGCCCAATGGCTACACCTTC | . | TRBJ1-2 | TRBD1 | TRBV12-3/TRBV12-4
CASGAGSNTGELFF | TGTGCCAGCGGCGCGGGGTCGAACACCGGGGAGCTGTTTTTT | . | TRBJ2-2 | . | TRBV27
CASSQTVSGANVLTF | TGTGCCAGCAGCCAGACAGTATCTGGGGCCAACGTCCTGACTTTC | few | TRBJ2-6 | . | TRBV12-3/TRBV12-4
CASGKDRPCREQYF | TGTGCCAGCGGAAAGGACAGGCCCTGTAGGGAGCAGTACTTC | many | TRBJ2-7 | TRBD1 | TRBV6-7
CASSQATGQAQHF | TGTGCCAGCAGCCAAGCCACGGGACAGGCCCAGCATTTT | few | TRBJ1-5 | TRBD1 | TRBV6-2/TRBV6-3
CASSYIWGAPTYNEQFF | TGTGCCAGCAGTTATATCTGGGGGGCACCCACCTACAATGAGCAGTTCTTC | few | TRBJ2-1 | . | TRBV6-2/TRBV6-3
CASSLEQGAPYEQYF | TGTGCCAGCAGTCTTGAACAGGGGGCGCCCTACGAGCAGTACTTC | . | TRBJ2-7 | TRBD1 | TRBV27
CASSERARTDTQYF | TGTGCCAGCAGTGAAAGGGCACGCACAGATACGCAGTATTTT | . | TRBJ2-3 | . | TRBV2